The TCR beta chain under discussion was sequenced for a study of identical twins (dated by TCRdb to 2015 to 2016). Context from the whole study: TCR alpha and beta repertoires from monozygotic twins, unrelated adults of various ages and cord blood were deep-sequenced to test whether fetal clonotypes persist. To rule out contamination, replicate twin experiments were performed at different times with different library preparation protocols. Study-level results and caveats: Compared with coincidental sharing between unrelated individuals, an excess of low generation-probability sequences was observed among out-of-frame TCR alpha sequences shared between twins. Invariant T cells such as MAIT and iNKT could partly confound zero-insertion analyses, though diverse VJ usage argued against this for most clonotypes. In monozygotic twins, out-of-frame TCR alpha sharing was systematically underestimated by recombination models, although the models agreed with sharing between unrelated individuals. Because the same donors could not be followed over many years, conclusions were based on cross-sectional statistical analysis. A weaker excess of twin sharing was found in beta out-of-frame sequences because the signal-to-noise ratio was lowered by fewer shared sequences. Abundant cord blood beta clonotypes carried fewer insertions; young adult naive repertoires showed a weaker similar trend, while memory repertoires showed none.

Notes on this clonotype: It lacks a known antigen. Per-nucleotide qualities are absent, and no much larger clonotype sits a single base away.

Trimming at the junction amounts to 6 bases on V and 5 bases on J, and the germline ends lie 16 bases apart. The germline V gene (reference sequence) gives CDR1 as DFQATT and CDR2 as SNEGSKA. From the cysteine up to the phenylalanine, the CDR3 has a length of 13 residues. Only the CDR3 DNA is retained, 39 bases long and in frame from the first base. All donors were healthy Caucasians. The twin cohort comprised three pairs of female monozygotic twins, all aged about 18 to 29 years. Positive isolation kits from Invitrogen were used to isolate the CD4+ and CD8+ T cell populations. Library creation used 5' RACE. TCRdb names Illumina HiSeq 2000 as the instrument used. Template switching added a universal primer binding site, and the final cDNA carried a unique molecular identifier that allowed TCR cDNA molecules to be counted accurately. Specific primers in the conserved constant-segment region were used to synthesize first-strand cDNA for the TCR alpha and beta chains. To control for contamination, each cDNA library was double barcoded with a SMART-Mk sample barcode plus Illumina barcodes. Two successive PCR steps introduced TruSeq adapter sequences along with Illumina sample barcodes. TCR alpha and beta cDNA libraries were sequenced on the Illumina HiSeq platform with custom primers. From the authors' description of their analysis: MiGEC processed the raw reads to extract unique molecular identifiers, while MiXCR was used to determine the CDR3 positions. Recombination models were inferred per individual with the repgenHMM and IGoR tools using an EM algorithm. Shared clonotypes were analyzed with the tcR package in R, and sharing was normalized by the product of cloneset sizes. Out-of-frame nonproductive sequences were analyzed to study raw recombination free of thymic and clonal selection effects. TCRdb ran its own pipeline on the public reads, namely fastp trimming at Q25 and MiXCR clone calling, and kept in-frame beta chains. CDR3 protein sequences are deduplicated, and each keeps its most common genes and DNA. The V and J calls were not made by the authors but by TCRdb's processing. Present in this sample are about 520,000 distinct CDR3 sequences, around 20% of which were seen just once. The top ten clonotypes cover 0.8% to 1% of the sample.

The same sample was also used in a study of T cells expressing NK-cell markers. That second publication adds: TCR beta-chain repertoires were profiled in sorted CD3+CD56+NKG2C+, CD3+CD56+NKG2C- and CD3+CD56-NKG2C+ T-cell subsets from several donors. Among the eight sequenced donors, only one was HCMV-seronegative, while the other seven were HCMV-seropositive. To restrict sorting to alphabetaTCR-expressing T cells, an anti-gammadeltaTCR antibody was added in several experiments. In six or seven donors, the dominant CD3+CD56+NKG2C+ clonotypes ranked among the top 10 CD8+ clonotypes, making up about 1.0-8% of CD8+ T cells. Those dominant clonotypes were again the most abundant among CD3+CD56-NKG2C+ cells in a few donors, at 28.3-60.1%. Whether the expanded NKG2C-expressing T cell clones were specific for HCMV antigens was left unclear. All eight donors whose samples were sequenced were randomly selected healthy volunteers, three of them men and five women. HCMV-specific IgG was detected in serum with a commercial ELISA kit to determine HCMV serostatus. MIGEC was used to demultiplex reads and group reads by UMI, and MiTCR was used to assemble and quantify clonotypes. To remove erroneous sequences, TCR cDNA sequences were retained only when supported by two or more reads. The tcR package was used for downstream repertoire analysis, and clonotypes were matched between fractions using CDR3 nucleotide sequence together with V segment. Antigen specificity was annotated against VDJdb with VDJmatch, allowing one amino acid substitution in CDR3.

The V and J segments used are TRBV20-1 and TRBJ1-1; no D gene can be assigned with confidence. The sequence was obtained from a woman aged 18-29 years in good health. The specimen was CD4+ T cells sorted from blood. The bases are TGCAGTGCCCACTCGGCCGCTCGGACTGAAGCTTTCTTT. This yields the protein CSAHSAARTEAFF.